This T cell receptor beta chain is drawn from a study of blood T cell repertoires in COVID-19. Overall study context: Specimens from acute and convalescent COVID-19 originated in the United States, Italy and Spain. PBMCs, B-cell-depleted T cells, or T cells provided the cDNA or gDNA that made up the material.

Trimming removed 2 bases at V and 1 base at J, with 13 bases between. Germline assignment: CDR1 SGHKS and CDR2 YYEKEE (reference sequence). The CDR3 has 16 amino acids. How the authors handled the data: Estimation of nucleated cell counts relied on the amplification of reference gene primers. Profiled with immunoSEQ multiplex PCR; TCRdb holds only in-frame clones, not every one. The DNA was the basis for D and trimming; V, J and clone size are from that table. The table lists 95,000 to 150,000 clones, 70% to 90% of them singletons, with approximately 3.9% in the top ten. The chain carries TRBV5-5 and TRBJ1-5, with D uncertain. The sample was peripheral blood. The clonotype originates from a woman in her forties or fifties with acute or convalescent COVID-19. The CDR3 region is CASSLDARGSNQPQHF. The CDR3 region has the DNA TGTGCCAGCAGCTTAGATGCGCGGGGAAGCAATCAGCCCCAGCATTTT.